This section outlines one T cell receptor (beta chain) sequence together with its context. Antigen: not known. Germline CDR1 is SGHTA and CDR2 is FQGNSA. Trimming cost V 6 bases and J 0 bases, with 15 bases left between them. This CDR3 is 17 amino acids long. The data stem from a study of identical twins. From the 5' RACE reads, TCRdb called clonotypes with MiXCR, one entry per CDR3 protein. The sample lists roughly 1.6 million distinct CDR3 sequences, roughly 35% occurring once. Study findings and constraints: Memory repertoires showed no such pattern, whereas abundant cord blood beta clonotypes carried fewer insertions.

The chain has TRBV7-2 and TRBJ1-6, with D hard to call. Sequencing was done on a sample of cord blood. The sequence derives from a newborn girl in good health. The CDR3 region has the DNA TGTGCCAGCAGGACAACCGGACTCAGCTCCTATAATTCACCCCTCCACTTT. Its protein product is CASRTTGLSSYNSPLHF. The full variable domain, its missing parts supplied by reference TRBV7-2 and TRBJ1-6, is GAGVSQSPSNKVTEKGKDVELRCDPISGHTALYWYRQSLGQGLEFLIYFQGNSAPDKSGLPSDRFSAERTGGSVSTLTIQRTQQEDSAVYLCASRTTGLSSYNSPLHFGNGTRLTVT.